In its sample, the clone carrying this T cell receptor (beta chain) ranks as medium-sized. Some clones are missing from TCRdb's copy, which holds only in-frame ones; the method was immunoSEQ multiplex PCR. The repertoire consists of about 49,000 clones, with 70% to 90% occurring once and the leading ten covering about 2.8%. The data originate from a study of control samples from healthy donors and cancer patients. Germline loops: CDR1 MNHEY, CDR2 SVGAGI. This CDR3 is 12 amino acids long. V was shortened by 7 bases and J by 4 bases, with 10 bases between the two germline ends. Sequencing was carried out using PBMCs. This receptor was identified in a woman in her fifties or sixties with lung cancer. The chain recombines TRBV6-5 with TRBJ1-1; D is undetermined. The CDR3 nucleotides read TGTGCCAGCAAGGGTGTGGGCACTGAAGCTTTCTTT. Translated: CASKGVGTEAFF.